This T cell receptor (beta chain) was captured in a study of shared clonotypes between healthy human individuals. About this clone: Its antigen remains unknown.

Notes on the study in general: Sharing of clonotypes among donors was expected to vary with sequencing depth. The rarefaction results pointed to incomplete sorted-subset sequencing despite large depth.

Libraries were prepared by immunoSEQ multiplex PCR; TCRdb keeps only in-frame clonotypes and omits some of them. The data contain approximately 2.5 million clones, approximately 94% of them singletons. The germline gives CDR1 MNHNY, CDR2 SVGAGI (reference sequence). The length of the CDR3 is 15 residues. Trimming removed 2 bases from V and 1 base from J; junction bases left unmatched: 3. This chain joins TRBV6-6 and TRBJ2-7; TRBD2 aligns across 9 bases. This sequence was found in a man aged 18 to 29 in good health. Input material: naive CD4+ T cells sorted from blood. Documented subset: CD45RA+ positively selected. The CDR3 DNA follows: TGTGCCAGCAGTTACGGGACTAGCTTTTCCTACGAGCAGTACTTC. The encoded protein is CASSYGTSFSYEQYF.